These T cell receptor beta chains were read from a single sample in a study of T-cell reconstitution after alpha-beta-depleted transplantation in children. TCRdb reprocessed the PCR reads with MiXCR, giving one entry per CDR3 protein. The table lists almost 250,000 distinct CDR3 sequences, under 30% of them singletons. The sequencing here drew on PBMCs, taken before TCRalphabeta/CD19-depleted stem cell transplant. Receptors were obtained from a girl aged 2 to 9 with Fanconi anemia, due to receive a stem cell transplant. Both conserved end residues are trimmed from each CDR3.

>TRBJ2-1|TRBV29-1
SVAQRGLVNEQF
>TRBJ1-1|TRBV5-1
ASSQGQKNTEAF
>TRBJ2-7|TRBV5-1
ASSPSGDPTYEQY
>TRBJ2-1|TRBV29-1
SVESRVNFGRQF
>TRBJ2-5|TRBV29-1
SVESVLAGGETQY
>TRBJ1-1|TRBV7-9
ASRDNRGKNTEAF
>TRBJ1-3|TRBV29-1
SVEGTLFGNTIY
>TRBJ2-3|TRBV7-2
ASSPRMTTDTQY
>TRBJ2-5|TRBV6-5
ASSFTTSEETQY
>TRBJ2-1|TRBV27
ASSWGSNEQF
>TRBJ1-2|TRBV15
ATREQGRVYGYT
>TRBJ2-3|TRBV5-6
ASSFPSRADTQY
>TRBJ2-1|TRBV20-1
SARGGVWRESYNEQF